Listed here are 5 T cell receptor beta chains from one sample, sequenced in a study of regulatory T cells in long-lasting Graves disease. Through Arm-PCR of CDR3 regions and iRepertoire HTBI primers, TCR beta libraries were built. One entry per CDR3 protein, called by TCRdb with MiXCR from the multiplex PCR reads. Of 350,000 to 450,000 distinct CDR3 sequences in the sample, about 16% were seen once. Stated time point: newly diagnosed GD, antithyroid drugs for less than 3 months. The TCR library was made from RNA extracted from PBMCs. The sample was also linked to a second study, of T cells in Graves' hyperthyroidism and ophthalmopathy.

The sample consisted of peripheral blood mononuclear cells (PBMCs), taken at new diagnosis, from a patient treated with antithyroid drugs. These receptors all stem from a woman aged 30 to 39 with Graves disease.

This clonotype was counted a few times. The chain links TRBV20-1 to TRBJ1-2; D is perhaps TRBD1 (6 bases). Trimming left V 5 bases short and J 4 bases short, with 17 bases between. Germline V gene data show CDR1 as DFQATT and CDR2 as SNEGSKA (reference sequence). This CDR3 spans 14 amino acids. The CDR3 loop is CSAEDGQRSYGYTF. The CDR3 region has the DNA TGCAGTGCTGAGGACGGACAGAGGAGCTATGGCTACACCTTC.

This clonotype was recorded many times. V gene TRBV30 combines with J gene TRBJ1-1; 7 bases are a match to TRBD1. V gave up 1 base and J gave up 1 base; unmatched junction bases: 6. This CDR3 is 15 amino acids long. Germline V gene sequence: CDR1 GTSNPN, CDR2 SVGIG (reference sequence). Here the CDR3 reads CAWSEKGGPNTEAFF. CDR3 nucleotides: TGTGCCTGGAGTGAGAAAGGGGGCCCGAACACTGAAGCTTTCTTT.

The rearrangement joins TRBV20-1 to TRBJ1-6; TRBD1 matches at 7 bases. V shed 2 bases and J 6 bases; nucleotides not matched to a gene: 7. Germline-derived CDR1 and CDR2 are DFQATT and SNEGSKA (reference sequence). The CDR3 runs to 15 residues. The CDR3 spells CSARTRDSANSPLHF. CDR3 bases: TGCAGTGCTAGAACCCGGGACAGCGCTAATTCACCCCTCCACTTT.

This rearrangement joins TRBV24-1 to TRBJ2-1; TRBD1 aligns across 7 bases. V lost 9 bases and J lost 0; bases outside the gene matches: 7. The CDR3 contains 15 residues. The V gene's germline CDR1 is KGHDR and CDR2 SFDVKD. The CDR3 loop reads CATQGELDSYNEQFF. CDR3 nucleotides: TGTGCCACCCAGGGGGAACTAGACTCCTACAATGAGCAGTTCTTC.

The DNA for the CDR3 is TGTGCCAGCAGTTTGGACGCGGGAAGTACAGATACGCAGTATTTT. It translates to CASSLDAGSTDTQYF. The gene calls are TRBV28 and TRBJ2-3; tentatively, D is TRBD2 (6 bases). The CDR3 has 15 residues. V dropped 3 bases and J dropped 3 bases, with 13 bases sitting between them. Germline V lookup: CDR1 MDHEN, CDR2 SYDVKM.